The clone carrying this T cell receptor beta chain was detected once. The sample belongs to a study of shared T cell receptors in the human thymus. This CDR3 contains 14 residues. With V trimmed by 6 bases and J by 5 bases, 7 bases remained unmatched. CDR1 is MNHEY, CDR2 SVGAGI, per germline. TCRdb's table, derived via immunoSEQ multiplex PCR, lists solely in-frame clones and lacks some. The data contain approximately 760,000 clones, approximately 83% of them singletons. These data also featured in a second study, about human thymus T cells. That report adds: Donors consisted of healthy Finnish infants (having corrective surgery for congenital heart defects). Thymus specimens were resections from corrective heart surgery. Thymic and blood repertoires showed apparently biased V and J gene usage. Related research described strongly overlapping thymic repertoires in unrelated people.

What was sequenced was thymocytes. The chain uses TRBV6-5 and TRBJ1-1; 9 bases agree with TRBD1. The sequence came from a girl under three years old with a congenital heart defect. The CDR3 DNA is TGTGCCAGCAGGACCGGGACAGGGACGACTGAAGCTTTCTTT. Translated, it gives CASRTGTGTTEAFF.